The 28 T cell receptor beta chains listed next were all sequenced from one sample in a study of cytomegalovirus exposure and HLA in healthy donors. Primers for the PCR totalled 60 Vbeta and 13 Jbeta. Assay: immunoSEQ multiplex PCR; the TCRdb copy retains only in-frame clones and omits some. The data show 200,000 to 250,000 clones, around 80% seen once. Sequenced sample: PBMCs. Receptors originate from a male donor in good health and CMV-seronegative.

The chain couples TRBV7-2 to TRBJ1-2; 9 bases agree with TRBD1. Trimming at V came to 1 base and at J to 8 bases, leaving 8 bases not matched to a gene. CDR3 length equals 15 residues. Germline loops: CDR1 SGHTA, CDR2 FQGNSA. CDR3 sequence reads: CASSLVPGTGTGYTF. CDR3 DNA sequence: TGTGCCAGCAGCTTAGTGCCCGGGACAGGGACGGGCTACACCTTC.

The chain recombines TRBV11-2 with TRBJ2-3, with D possibly TRBD1 on 6 matching bases. CDR1 and CDR2 from the germline V gene are SGHAT and FQNNGV. The CDR3 extends over 14 amino acids. V was pared by 7 bases and J by 0 bases, with 11 bases between. CDR3 loop: CASTPGASTDTQYF. The CDR3 DNA reads as TGTGCCAGCACCCCAGGGGCTAGCACAGATACGCAGTATTTT.

This clone was observed once. The chain joins TRBV19 to TRBJ1-1, with 7 positions matching TRBD1. Germline values: CDR1 LNHDA, CDR2 SQIVND (reference sequence). The CDR3 is 14 amino acids. V dropped 8 bases and J dropped 4; count of bases not matched to a gene: 10. The CDR3 bases are TGTGCCAGTCGTACGGGACAGAAGGGCACTGAAGCTTTCTTT. Translated, it gives CASRTGQKGTEAFF.

J is TRBJ2-2 and V is TRBV14; 7 nucleotides align to TRBD2. This CDR3 region has 15 residues. Unmatched junction bases numbered 5, after V lost 2 bases and J lost 5 bases. CDR1 is SGHDN, CDR2 FVKESK, per germline. The CDR3 is CASSQLRGRTGELFF. CDR3 coding DNA: TGTGCCAGCAGCCAACTCCGCGGGAGAACCGGGGAGCTGTTTTTT.

Many counts were recorded for this clone. The chain is built from TRBV13 and TRBJ1-1, with 9 positions matching TRBD1. Per the germline V gene, CDR1 is PRHDT and CDR2 is FYEKMQ (reference sequence). Unmatched junction bases numbered 6, after V lost 5 bases and J lost 2 bases. The CDR3 totals 15 residues. CDR3 residues: CASSLTGGVNTEAFF. The CDR3 DNA reads as TGTGCCAGCAGCCTCACAGGGGGCGTAAACACTGAAGCTTTCTTT.

The CDR3 DNA reads TGTGCCAGCAGCTCAACCCCGACAGGCCCCGGCAATGAGCAGTTCTTC. This codes for CASSSTPTGPGNEQFF. The chain has TRBV7-3 and TRBJ2-1; D might be TRBD1 (6 bases). The CDR3 length is 16 residues. CDR1 and CDR2 from the germline V gene are SGHTA and FQGTGA. The ends were cut back, 4 bases at V and 6 bases at J, with 19 bases in the middle.

The V and J genes are TRBV9 and TRBJ2-7; 7 positions agree with TRBD2. The J segment lost 2 bases and the V segment lost 0 bases, leaving 5 bases of the junction unmatched. The CDR3 length is 15 residues. The germline V gene has CDR1 SGDLS and CDR2 YYNGEE. Here the CDR3 reads CASSVEGGKPYEQYF. The CDR3 coding sequence is TGTGCCAGCAGCGTAGAGGGAGGGAAGCCCTACGAGCAGTACTTC.

The gene calls are TRBV7-2 and TRBJ2-4, with 10 positions matching TRBD2. The V segment lost 2 bases and the J segment 7 bases; nucleotides outside the gene matches: 2. This CDR3 is built from 14 residues. The germline gives CDR1 SGHTA, CDR2 FQGNSA. CDR3 nucleotide sequence: TGTGCCAGCAGCTTACCTAGCGGGAGTAACATTCAGTACTTC. It specifies CASSLPSGSNIQYF.

This rearrangement joins TRBV6-1 to TRBJ2-7; the D gene is possibly TRBD1 (5 bases). The germline gives CDR1 MNHNS, CDR2 SASEGT. This CDR3 contains 12 residues. Between the trimmed V and J ends, which lost 5 bases and 3 bases, there was a span of 8 bases. CDR3 in amino acids: CASSLQDYEQYF. CDR3 coding DNA: TGTGCCAGCAGTCTACAGGACTACGAGCAGTACTTC.

The chain carries TRBV6-1 and TRBJ2-7; D gene uncertain. Trimming removed 6 bases from V and 3 bases from J, with 9 bases in between. There are 12 residues in the CDR3. The germline V gene encodes CDR1 MNHNS and CDR2 SASEGT. The CDR3 DNA reads as TGTGCCAGCAGCCCATCAGGCTACGAGCAGTACTTC. Translating gives CASSPSGYEQYF.

The chain uses TRBV29-1 and TRBJ2-5, with TRBD1 matching over 7 bases. The ends lost 6 bases at V and 1 base at J; junction bases unmatched: 2. The CDR3 is 12 residues long. Germline CDR1 and CDR2: SQVTM and ANQGSEA. Written as DNA, the CDR3 is TGCAGCGTCTGGGACAGCCAAGAGACCCAGTACTTC. Residues: CSVWDSQETQYF.

The chain is built from TRBV19 and TRBJ2-7; 7 bases fit TRBD1. The trim removed 4 bases at V and 3 bases at J, leaving 6 bases unmatched. Germline V gene data show CDR1 as LNHDA and CDR2 as SQIVND (reference sequence). CDR3 length equals 14 residues. This CDR3 is CASSTRQGYYEQYF. The CDR3 DNA reads as TGTGCCAGTAGTACAAGACAGGGTTACTACGAGCAGTACTTC. Combining the CDR3 with reference TRBV19 and TRBJ2-7 gives the whole variable domain DGGITQSPKYLFRKEGQNVTLSCEQNLNHDAMYWYRQDPGQGLRLIYYSQIVNDFQKGDIAEGYSVSREKKESFPLTVTSAQKNPTAFYLCASSTRQGYYEQYFGPGTRLTVT.

Regarding this clone: Other DNA sequences in the sample encode the same CDR3. This CDR3 is CASSYNSYEQYF. The CDR3 bases are TGTGCCAGCAGCTACAATTCCTACGAGCAGTACTTC. The gene calls are TRBV7-2 and TRBJ2-7; D remains ambiguous. Trimming removed 4 bases from V and 1 base from J, with 5 bases in between. The CDR3 contains 12 residues. CDR1 SGHTA and CDR2 FQGNSA come from the germline V gene.

The chain combines TRBV5-4 with TRBJ1-5; maybe TRBD1 (6 bases). In germline, CDR1 is SGHNT, CDR2 YYREEE (reference sequence). The V gene lost 0 bases and the J gene lost 4 bases, with 11 bases spanning the gap. The CDR3 has 15 residues. CDR3 protein: CASSLGRGRNQPQHF. For the CDR3, the DNA is TGTGCCAGCAGCTTGGGCAGGGGCCGGAATCAGCCCCAGCATTTT.

This chain links TRBV9 with TRBJ2-1, with D tentatively TRBD1 (5 bases). Germline CDR1 and CDR2: SGDLS and YYNGEE. The ends were cut back, 0 bases at V and 9 bases at J, with 13 bases in the middle. This CDR3 has 14 amino acids. The CDR3 reads CASSVEQVRGEQFF. CDR3 coding DNA: TGTGCCAGCAGCGTAGAACAGGTCAGAGGTGAGCAGTTCTTC.

The chain is built from TRBV18 and TRBJ1-2, with 7 bases lining up with TRBD1. CDR1 and CDR2 (germline): KGHSH, LQKENI. The CDR3 spans 15 residues. Trimming removed 4 bases from V and 2 bases from J; junction bases left unmatched: 7. The DNA for the CDR3 is TGTGCCAGCTCACTTCAGACAGGGAGGAACTATGGCTACACCTTC. Protein product: CASSLQTGRNYGYTF.

The V gene is TRBV5-4, the J gene TRBJ2-7; the D gene is possibly TRBD2 (5 bases). Germline CDR1 is SGHNT and CDR2 is YYREEE (reference sequence). The CDR3 is 17 amino acids. V was shortened by 0 bases and J by 0 bases, with 16 bases between the two germline ends. Here the CDR3 reads CASSLGAERRYSYEQYF. For the CDR3, the DNA is TGTGCCAGCAGCTTGGGGGCTGAGCGGAGATACTCCTACGAGCAGTACTTC.

This chain connects TRBV29-1 to TRBJ1-2, with TRBD1 identical over 7 bases. Trimming cost V 4 bases and J 7 bases; bases outside gene matches: 6. Germline V CDR1 and CDR2: SQVTM, ANQGSEA. The length of the CDR3 is 12 residues. The CDR3 DNA reads TGCAGCGTTGTTGAGGGGGCAGGTGGCTACACCTTC. It specifies CSVVEGAGGYTF.

This rearrangement joins TRBV7-2 to TRBJ2-3; 9 positions match TRBD1. Per germline, CDR1 SGHTA and CDR2 FQGNSA. Trimming at V came to 5 bases and at J to 5 bases, leaving 11 bases not matched to a gene. CDR3 length: 16 residues. CDR3 in amino acids: CASSLSGTGRGDTQYF. The DNA of the CDR3 is TGTGCCAGCAGCCTTTCCGGGACAGGGCGGGGAGATACGCAGTATTTT.

V gene TRBV5-6 combines with J gene TRBJ2-7; tentative D call: TRBD1 (6 bases). The CDR3 extends over 15 amino acids. V dropped 2 bases and J dropped 2 bases, with 14 bases sitting between them. Germline CDR1 reads SGHDT; CDR2 reads YYEEEE. Here the CDR3 DNA reads TGTGCCAGCAGCTTCCGGACAGCTGGGGCCTACGAGCAGTACTTC. Protein: CASSFRTAGAYEQYF.

The rearrangement links TRBV27 to TRBJ2-7; TRBD1 agrees at 9 bases. Germline values: CDR1 MNHEY, CDR2 SMNVEV (reference sequence). V was pared by 2 bases and J by 3 bases, with 2 bases of the junction left unmatched. This CDR3 spans 14 amino acids. CDR3 bases: TGTGCCAGCAGTTTAGAGGGACAGGGCTACGAGCAGTACTTC. Its protein product is CASSLEGQGYEQYF.

The rearrangement links TRBV11-3 to TRBJ1-4, with no clear D. The CDR3 length is 16 residues. CDR1 is SGHNT, CDR2 YENEEA, per germline. V was cut by 0 bases and J by 3 bases, with 11 bases left in between. In nucleotides, the CDR3 is TGTGCCAGCAGCTTAGATACGGGAGAAGCTAATGAAAAACTGTTTTTT. Translating it yields CASSLDTGEANEKLFF.

J is TRBJ2-7 and V is TRBV6-1, with 14 nucleotides matching TRBD2. J gave up 3 bases and V 6 bases, and 4 bases lay outside the gene matches. From germline, CDR1 is MNHNS and CDR2 SASEGT. The CDR3 is made up of 15 amino acids. The CDR3 here is CASSPGTSGSYEQYF. In nucleotides, the CDR3 is TGTGCCAGCAGCCCTGGGACTAGCGGGAGCTACGAGCAGTACTTC.

The chain uses TRBV19 and TRBJ2-7, with 8 bases matching TRBD1. The CDR3 runs to 16 residues. Trimming removed 3 bases from V and 2 bases from J; junction bases left unmatched: 9. Germline V CDR1 and CDR2: LNHDA, SQIVND (reference sequence). In DNA form, the CDR3 reads TGTGCCAGTAGTATCAAAGACAGGGGAGATACCTACGAGCAGTACTTC. Translated, it gives CASSIKDRGDTYEQYF.

This rearrangement joins TRBV5-1 to TRBJ2-5; possibly TRBD2 for D (5 bases). Deletions cut 1 base from V and 3 bases from J, with 7 bases between. In germline, CDR1 is SGHRS, CDR2 YFSETQ. The CDR3 extends over 13 amino acids. The CDR3 sequence: CASSLNGKETQYF. The CDR3 DNA reads TGCGCCAGCAGCTTGAACGGGAAAGAGACCCAGTACTTC. Full variable domain (rest looked up from reference TRBV5-1 and TRBJ2-5): KAGVTQTPRYLIKTRGQQVTLSCSPISGHRSVSWYQQTPGQGLQFLFEYFSETQRNKGNFPGRFSGRQFSNSRSEMNVSTLELGDSALYLCASSLNGKETQYFGPGTRLLVL.

This sequence joins TRBV2 and TRBJ2-2; 7 bases fit TRBD1. The trim removed 8 bases at V and 1 base at J, leaving 4 bases unmatched. Germline lookup yields CDR1 SNHLY and CDR2 FYNNEI. This CDR3 is 14 amino acids long. CDR3 DNA: TGTGCCAGCGCCCGGGACAGGAACACCGGGGAGCTGTTTTTT. Protein: CASARDRNTGELFF.

The chain recombines TRBV10-1 with TRBJ2-2; TRBD1 might be the D (5 bases). Per germline, CDR1 WNHNN and CDR2 SYGVQD (reference sequence). The CDR3 is 13 residues long. V lost 6 bases and J lost 5, with 10 bases in between. The CDR3 loop reads CASRKTVTGELFF. The CDR3 nucleotides read TGCGCCAGCAGAAAGACAGTAACCGGGGAGCTGTTTTTT.

V gene TRBV14 combines with J gene TRBJ2-7, with TRBD2 as a possible D gene (6 bases). The CDR3 length is 14 residues. V lost 0 bases and J lost 6, with 12 bases in between. Germline lookup yields CDR1 SGHDN and CDR2 FVKESK. The CDR3 is CASSQDFGGAEQYF. In nucleotides, the CDR3 is TGTGCCAGCAGCCAAGATTTCGGCGGGGCCGAGCAGTACTTC.